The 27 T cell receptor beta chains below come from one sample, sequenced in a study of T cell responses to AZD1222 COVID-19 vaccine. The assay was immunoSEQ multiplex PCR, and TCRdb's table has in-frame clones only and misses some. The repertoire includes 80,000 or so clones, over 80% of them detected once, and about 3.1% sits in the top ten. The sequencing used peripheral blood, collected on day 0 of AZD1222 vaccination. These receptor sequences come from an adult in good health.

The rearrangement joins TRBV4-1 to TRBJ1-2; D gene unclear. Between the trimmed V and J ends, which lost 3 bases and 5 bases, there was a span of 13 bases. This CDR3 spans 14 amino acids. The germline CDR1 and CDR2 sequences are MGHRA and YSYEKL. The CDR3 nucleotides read TGCGCCAGCAGCCACCGGGCCAGAGGGTATGGCTACACCTTC. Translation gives CASSHRARGYGYTF.

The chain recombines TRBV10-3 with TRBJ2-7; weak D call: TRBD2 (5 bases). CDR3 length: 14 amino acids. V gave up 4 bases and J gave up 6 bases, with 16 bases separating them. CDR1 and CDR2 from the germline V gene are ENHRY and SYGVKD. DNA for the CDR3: TGTGCCATCAGTGGCAGGATCTCCGGAGGCGAGCAGTACTTC. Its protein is CAISGRISGGEQYF.

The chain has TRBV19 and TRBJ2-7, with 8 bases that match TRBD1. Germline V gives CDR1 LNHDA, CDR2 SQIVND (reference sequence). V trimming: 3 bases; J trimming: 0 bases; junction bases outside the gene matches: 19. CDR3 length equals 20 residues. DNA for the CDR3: TGTGCCAGTAGTATCCCTCGTCACAGGGGGGACGGGAACCCCTCCTACGAGCAGTACTTC. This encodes CASSIPRHRGDGNPSYEQYF.

CDR3 coding DNA: TGTGCCAGTAGTATTTCGGACTCCTACAATGAGCAGTTCTTC. Its translation: CASSISDSYNEQFF. V is TRBV19 and J is TRBJ2-1; D is ambiguous. This CDR3 has 14 amino acids. V shed 3 bases and J shed 0 bases, with 6 bases lying between them. Germline V lookup: CDR1 LNHDA, CDR2 SQIVND (reference sequence).

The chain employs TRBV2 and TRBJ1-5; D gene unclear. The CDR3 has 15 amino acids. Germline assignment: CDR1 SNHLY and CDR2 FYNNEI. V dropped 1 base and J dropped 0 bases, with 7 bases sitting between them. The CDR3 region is CASSEVQYSNQPQHF. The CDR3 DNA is TGTGCCAGCAGTGAAGTACAGTATAGCAATCAGCCCCAGCATTTT.

The CDR3 nucleotides read TGTGCCAGTAGTAATCAGGGACAGGGTCGCGAGCAGTACTTC. Translated, it gives CASSNQGQGREQYF. V usage is TRBV19 and J usage is TRBJ2-7; 9 bases map to TRBD1. The V and J ends lost 4 bases and 6 bases, in that order; junction bases with no gene match: 7. The CDR3 is 14 residues long. Looked up from germline, CDR1 is LNHDA and CDR2 is SQIVND (reference sequence).

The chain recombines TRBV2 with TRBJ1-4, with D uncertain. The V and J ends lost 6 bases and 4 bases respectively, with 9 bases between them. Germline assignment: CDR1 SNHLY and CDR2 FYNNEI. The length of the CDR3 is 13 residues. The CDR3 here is CASSYTINEKLFF. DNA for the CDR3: TGTGCCAGCAGCTACACGATTAATGAAAAACTGTTTTTT.

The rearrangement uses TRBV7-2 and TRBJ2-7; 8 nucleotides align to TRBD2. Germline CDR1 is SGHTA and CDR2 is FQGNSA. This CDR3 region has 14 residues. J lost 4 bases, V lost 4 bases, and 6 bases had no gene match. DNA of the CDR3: TGTGCCAGCAGCTCCACTAGCGGCGTTTACGAGCAGTACTTC. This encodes CASSSTSGVYEQYF.

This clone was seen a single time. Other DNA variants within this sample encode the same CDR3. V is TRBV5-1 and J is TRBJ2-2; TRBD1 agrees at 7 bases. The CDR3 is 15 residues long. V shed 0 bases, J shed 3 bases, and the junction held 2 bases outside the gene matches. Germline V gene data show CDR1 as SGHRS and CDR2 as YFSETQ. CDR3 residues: CASSLETGDTGELFF. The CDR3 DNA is TGCGCCAGCAGCTTGGAAACAGGGGACACCGGGGAGCTGTTTTTT.

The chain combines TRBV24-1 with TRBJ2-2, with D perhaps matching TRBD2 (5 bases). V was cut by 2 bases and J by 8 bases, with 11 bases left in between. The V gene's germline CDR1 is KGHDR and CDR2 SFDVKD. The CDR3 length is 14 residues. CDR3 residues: CATSDSKADGELFF. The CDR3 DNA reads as TGTGCCACCAGTGATTCCAAAGCGGATGGGGAGCTGTTTTTT.

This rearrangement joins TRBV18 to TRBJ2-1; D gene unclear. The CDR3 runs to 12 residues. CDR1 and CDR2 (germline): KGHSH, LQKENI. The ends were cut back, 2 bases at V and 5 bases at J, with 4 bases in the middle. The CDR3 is CASSPGDNEQFF. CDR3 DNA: TGTGCCAGCTCACCAGGGGACAATGAGCAGTTCTTC.

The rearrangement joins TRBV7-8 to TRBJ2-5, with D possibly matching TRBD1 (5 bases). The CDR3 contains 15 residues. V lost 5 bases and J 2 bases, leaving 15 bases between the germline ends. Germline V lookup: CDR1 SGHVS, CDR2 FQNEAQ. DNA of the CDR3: TGTGCCAGCAGCGGGGCCAGAGCACTACAAGAGACCCAGTACTTC. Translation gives CASSGARALQETQYF. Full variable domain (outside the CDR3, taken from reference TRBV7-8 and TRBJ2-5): GAGVSQSPRYKVAKRGQDVALRCDPISGHVSLFWYQQALGQGPEFLTYFQNEAQLDKSGLPSDRFFAERPEGSVSTLKIQRTQQEDSAVYLCASSGARALQETQYFGPGTRLLVL.

CDR3 DNA: TGTGCCAGCAGCGGCAGGGCCCAGGGATTGAACACTGAAGCTTTCTTT. Protein sequence: CASSGRAQGLNTEAFF. J is TRBJ1-1 and V is TRBV9; a weak D match, TRBD1 (5 bases). The V gene lost 3 bases and the J gene lost 0 bases, with 15 bases spanning the gap. The germline V gene encodes CDR1 SGDLS and CDR2 YYNGEE. This CDR3 comprises 16 residues.

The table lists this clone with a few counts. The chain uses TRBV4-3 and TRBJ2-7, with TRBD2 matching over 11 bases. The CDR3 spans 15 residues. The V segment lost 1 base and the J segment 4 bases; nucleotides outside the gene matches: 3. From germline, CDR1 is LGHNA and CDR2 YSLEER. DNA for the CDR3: TGCGCCAGCAGCCAAGGACTAGCGGGAACTTACGAGCAGTACTTC. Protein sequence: CASSQGLAGTYEQYF.

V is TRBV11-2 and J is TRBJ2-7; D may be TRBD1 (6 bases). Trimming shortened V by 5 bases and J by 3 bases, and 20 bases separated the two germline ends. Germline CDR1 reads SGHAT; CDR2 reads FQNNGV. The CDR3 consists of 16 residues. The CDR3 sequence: CASSVGGTGPVYEQYF. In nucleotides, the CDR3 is TGTGCCAGCAGCGTAGGGGGTACAGGTCCTGTCTACGAGCAGTACTTC.

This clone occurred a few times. The CDR3, as DNA: TGTGCCAGCAGTCAGGAACAGGGCGGGAATGAAAAACTGTTTTTT. Amino acids: CASSQEQGGNEKLFF. The rearrangement links TRBV6-5 to TRBJ1-4, with a weak D call TRBD1 (6 bases). V was cut by 5 bases and J by 5 bases, with 15 bases left in between. This CDR3 is built from 15 residues. CDR1 and CDR2 from the germline V gene are MNHEY and SVGAGI.

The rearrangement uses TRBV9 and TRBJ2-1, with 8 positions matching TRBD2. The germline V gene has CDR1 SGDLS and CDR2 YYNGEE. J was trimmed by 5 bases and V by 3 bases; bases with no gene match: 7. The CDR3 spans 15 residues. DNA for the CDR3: TGTGCCAGCAGCGGAGACGGGGGGGCCAACAATGAGCAGTTCTTC. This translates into CASSGDGGANNEQFF.

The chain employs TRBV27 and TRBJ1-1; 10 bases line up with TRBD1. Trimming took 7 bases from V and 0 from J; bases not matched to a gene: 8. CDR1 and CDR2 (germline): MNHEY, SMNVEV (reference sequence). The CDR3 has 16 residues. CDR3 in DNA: TGTGCCAGCATCCCTCGACAGGGGGCTTTGAACACTGAAGCTTTCTTT. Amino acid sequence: CASIPRQGALNTEAFF.

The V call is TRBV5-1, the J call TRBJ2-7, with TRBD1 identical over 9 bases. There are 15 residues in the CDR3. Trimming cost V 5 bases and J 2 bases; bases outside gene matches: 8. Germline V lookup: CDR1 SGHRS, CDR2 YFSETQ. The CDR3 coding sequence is TGCGCCAGCAGAACCGGGACAGGGCCAACCTACGAGCAGTACTTC. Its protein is CASRTGTGPTYEQYF.

The CDR3 DNA follows: TGTGCCAGCAGCTTAGTGACAGGGCCTTATGGCTACACCTTC. It is translated as CASSLVTGPYGYTF. The chain combines TRBV7-8 with TRBJ1-2, with 7 bases identical to TRBD1. The CDR3 is 14 amino acids. J gave up 5 bases and V 1 base, and 4 bases lay outside the gene matches. Germline V lookup: CDR1 SGHVS, CDR2 FQNEAQ.

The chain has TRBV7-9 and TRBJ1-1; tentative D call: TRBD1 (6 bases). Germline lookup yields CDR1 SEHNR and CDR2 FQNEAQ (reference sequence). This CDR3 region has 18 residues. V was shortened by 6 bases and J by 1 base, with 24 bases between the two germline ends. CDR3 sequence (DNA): TGTGCCAGCAGTCATTATGGGGCTATGGTCAGGGGGAACACTGAAGCTTTCTTT. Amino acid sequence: CASSHYGAMVRGNTEAFF. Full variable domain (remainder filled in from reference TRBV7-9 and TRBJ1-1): DTGVSQNPRHKITKRGQNVTFRCDPISEHNRLYWYRQTLGQGPEFLTYFQNEAQLEKSRLLSDRFSAERPKGSFSTLEIQRTEQGDSAMYLCASSHYGAMVRGNTEAFFGQGTRLTVV.

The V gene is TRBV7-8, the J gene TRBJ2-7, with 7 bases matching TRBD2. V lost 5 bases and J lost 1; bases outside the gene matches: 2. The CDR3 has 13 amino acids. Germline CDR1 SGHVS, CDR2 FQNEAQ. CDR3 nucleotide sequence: TGTGCCAGCAGCGGGCGGGGGTCCTACGAGCAGTACTTC. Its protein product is CASSGRGSYEQYF.

CDR3: CASSVGGGGQPQHF. The CDR3 region has the DNA TGTGCCAGCAGCGTAGGGGGTGGGGGCCAGCCCCAGCATTTT. The rearrangement joins TRBV9 to TRBJ1-5, with D possibly being TRBD1 (6 bases). Germline V gene data show CDR1 as SGDLS and CDR2 as YYNGEE. The CDR3 totals 14 residues. V was clipped by 0 bases and J by 7 bases, with 11 bases between them.

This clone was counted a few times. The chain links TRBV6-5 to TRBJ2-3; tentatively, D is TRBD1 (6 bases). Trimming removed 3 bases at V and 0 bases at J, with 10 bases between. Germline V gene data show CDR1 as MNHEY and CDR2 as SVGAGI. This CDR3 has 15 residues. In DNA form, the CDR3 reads TGTGCCAGCAGTTATCGGGACACAAGCACAGATACGCAGTATTTT. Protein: CASSYRDTSTDTQYF.

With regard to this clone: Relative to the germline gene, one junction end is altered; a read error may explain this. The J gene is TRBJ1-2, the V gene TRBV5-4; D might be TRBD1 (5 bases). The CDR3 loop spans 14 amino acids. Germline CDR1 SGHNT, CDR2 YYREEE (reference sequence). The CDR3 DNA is TGTGCCAGCAGGTCCGGGACCGATAACTTTGGCTACACCTTC. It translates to CASRSGTDNFGYTF.

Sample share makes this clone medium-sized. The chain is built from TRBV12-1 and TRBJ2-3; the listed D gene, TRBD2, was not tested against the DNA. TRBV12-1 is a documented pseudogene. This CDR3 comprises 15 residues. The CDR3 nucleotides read TGTGCCAGCAGCTTTGTTTATACTAGCACAGATACGCAGTATTTT. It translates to CASSFVYTSTDTQYF.

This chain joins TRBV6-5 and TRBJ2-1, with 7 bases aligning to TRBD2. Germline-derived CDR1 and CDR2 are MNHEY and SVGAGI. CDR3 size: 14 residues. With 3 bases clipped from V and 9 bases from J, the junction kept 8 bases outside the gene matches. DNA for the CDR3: TGTGCCAGCAGTTATTCTACAGCGGGGAGTGAGCAGTTCTTC. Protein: CASSYSTAGSEQFF.